This T cell receptor beta chain derives from a study of liver allograft versus peripheral blood T cells. Study as a whole: Liver transplant recipients had T cell receptor repertoires compared between transplanted liver and peripheral blood.

The V segment lost 5 bases and the J segment 3 bases; nucleotides outside the gene matches: 3. The CDR3 runs 14 residues. The germline gives CDR1 LNHDA, CDR2 SQIVND (reference sequence). Within the sample, this clonotype is medium-sized. In TCRdb, the reads were re-called with MiXCR into one record per CDR3 protein. In the table there are about 11,000 distinct CDR3 sequences, about 23% of which are singletons. The chain carries TRBV19 and TRBJ1-2; the match to TRBD1 covers 10 bases. The receptor's source is a human patient who had a liver transplant. Some T cells could come from the graft donor. The CDR3 sequence: CASSYGQGDYGYTF. CDR3 DNA sequence: TGTGCCAGTAGTTACGGACAGGGGGACTATGGCTACACCTTC.